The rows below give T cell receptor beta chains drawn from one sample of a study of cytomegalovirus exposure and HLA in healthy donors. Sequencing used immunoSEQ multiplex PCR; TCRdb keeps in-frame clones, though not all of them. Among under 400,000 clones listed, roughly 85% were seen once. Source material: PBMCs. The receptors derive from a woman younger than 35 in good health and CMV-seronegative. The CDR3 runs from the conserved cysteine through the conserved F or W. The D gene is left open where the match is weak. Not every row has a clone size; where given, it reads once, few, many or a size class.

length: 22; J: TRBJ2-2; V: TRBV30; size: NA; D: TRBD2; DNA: TGTGCCTGGACCTTTTACGCCGCCACTTTCGGCCATAGCGGGAGGGGATCCGGGGAGCTGTTTTTT; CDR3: CAWTFYAATFGHSGRGSGELFF
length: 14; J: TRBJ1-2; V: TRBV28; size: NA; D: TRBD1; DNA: TGTGCCAGCAGGCGGGACAGGGTCGACTATGGCTACACCTTC; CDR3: CASRRDRVDYGYTF
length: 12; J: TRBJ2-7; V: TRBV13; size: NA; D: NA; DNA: TGTGCCAGCAGCTCCCTCTCCTACGAGCAGTACTTC; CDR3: CASSSLSYEQYF
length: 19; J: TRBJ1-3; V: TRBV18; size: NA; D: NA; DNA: TGTGCCAGCTCACCAAGTTCCTATCGGACAGAAGTCTCTGGAAACACCATATATTTT; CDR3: CASSPSSYRTEVSGNTIYF
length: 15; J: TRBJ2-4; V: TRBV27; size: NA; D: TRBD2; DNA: TGTGCCAGCAGTCGGGAAGGACTAGCGGGTGACATTCAGTACTTC; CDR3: CASSREGLAGDIQYF
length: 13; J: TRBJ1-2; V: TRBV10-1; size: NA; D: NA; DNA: TGCGCCAGCAGTGAGAACCTAAACTATGGCTACACCTTC; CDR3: CASSENLNYGYTF
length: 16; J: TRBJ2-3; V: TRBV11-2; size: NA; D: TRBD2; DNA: TGTGCCAGCAGCCCACTAGCGGGGGGCCGCACAGATACGCAGTATTTT; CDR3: CASSPLAGGRTDTQYF
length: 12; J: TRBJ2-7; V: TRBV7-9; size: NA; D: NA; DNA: TGTGCCAGCAGCCTGGCGGGCGGCGAGCAGTACTTC; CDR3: CASSLAGGEQYF
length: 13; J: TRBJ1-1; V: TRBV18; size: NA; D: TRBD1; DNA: TGTGCCAGCTCACCAGTTAAGGACAGGGAAGCTTTCTTT; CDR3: CASSPVKDREAFF
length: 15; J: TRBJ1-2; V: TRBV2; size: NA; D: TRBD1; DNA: TGTGCCAGCAGGAGACAGGGGGGGTCTAACTATGGCTACACCTTC; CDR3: CASRRQGGSNYGYTF
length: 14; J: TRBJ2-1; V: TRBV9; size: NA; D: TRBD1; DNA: TGTGCCAGCAGCGTAGACGGGTGGGACAGCGAGCAGTTCTTC; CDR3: CASSVDGWDSEQFF
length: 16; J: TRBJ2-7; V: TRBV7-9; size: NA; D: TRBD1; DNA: TGTGCCAGCAGCTTAGCTACCGGGACAGGGCCCTACGAGCAGTACTTC; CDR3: CASSLATGTGPYEQYF
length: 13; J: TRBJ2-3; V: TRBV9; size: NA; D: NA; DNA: TGTGCCAGCAGCGTTACACACACAGATACGCAGTATTTT; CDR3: CASSVTHTDTQYF
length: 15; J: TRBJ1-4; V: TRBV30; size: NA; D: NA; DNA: TGTGCCTGGAGTAGGAGACAGGCACCTAATGAAAAACTGTTTTTT; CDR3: CAWSRRQAPNEKLFF
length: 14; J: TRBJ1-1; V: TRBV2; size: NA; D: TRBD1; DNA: TGTGCCAGCAGCCTGGAGGGGGCGGCTACTGAAGCTTTCTTT; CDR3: CASSLEGAATEAFF
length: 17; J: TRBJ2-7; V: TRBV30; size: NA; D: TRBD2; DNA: TGTGCCTGGAGTGTACTAGCGGGAGTGGTAACGGCCTACGAGCAGTACTTC; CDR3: CAWSVLAGVVTAYEQYF
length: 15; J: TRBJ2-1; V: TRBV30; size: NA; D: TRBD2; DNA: TGTGCCTGGAGTCTTGCTAGCGGGACCTACAATGAGCAGTTCTTC; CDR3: CAWSLASGTYNEQFF
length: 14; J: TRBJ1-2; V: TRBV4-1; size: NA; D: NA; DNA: TGCGCCAGCAGCCATAGGGGCGTCTCCTATGGCTACACCTTC; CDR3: CASSHRGVSYGYTF
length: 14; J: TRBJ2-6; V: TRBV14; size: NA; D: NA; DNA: TGTGCCAGCAGCCCCTACTCTGGGGCCAACGTCCTGACTTTC; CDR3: CASSPYSGANVLTF
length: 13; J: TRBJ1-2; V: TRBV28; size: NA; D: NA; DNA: TGTGCCAGCAGGATAAACACCAACTATGGCTACACCTTC; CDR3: CASRINTNYGYTF
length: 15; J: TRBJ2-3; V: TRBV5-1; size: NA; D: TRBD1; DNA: TGCGCCAGCAGCCAACAGGGGCCTAGCACAGATACGCAGTATTTT; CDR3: CASSQQGPSTDTQYF
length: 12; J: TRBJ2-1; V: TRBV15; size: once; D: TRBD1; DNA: TGTGCCACCGGGACAGTTTACAATGAGCAGTTCTTC; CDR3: CATGTVYNEQFF
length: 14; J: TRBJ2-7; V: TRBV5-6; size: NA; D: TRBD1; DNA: TGTGCCAGCAGCCCTTGGACAGGGGGATACGAGCAGTACTTC; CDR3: CASSPWTGGYEQYF
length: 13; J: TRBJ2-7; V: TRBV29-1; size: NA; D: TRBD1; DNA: TGCAGCGTTGGGTCAGGGGGCATCTACGAGCAGTACTTC; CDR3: CSVGSGGIYEQYF
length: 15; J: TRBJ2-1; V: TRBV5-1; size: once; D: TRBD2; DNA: TGCGCCAGCAGTCCGAGCGGGAGCTCCTACAATGAGCAGTTCTTC; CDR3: CASSPSGSSYNEQFF
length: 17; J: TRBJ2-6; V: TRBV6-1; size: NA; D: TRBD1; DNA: TGTGCCAGCAGTGGACCGGACAGGAGCTCTGGGGCCAACGTCCTGACTTTC; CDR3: CASSGPDRSSGANVLTF
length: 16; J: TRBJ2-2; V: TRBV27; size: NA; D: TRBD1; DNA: TGTGCCAGCAGTCCCGGACAGGTCATGGGGGCCGGGGAGCTGTTTTTT; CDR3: CASSPGQVMGAGELFF
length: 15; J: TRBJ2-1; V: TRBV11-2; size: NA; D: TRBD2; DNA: TGTGCCAGCAGCTCCCTGACTAGCGGGAGAGGGGAGCAGTTCTTC; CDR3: CASSSLTSGRGEQFF
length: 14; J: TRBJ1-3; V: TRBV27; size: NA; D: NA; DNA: TGTGCCAGCAGTTTACAGGGCTCTGGAAACACCATATATTTT; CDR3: CASSLQGSGNTIYF
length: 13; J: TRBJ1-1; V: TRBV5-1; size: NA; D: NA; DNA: TGCGCCAGCAGCTTTCCAGGGGACACTGAAGCTTTCTTT; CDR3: CASSFPGDTEAFF
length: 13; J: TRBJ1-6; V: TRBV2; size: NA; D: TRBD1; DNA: TGTGCCAGCGTCGACAGGGGAAGTTCACCCCTCCACTTT; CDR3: CASVDRGSSPLHF
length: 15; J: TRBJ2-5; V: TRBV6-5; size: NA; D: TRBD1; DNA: TGTGCCAGCAGTCGGACAGGGGCATACCAAGAGACCCAGTACTTC; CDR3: CASSRTGAYQETQYF
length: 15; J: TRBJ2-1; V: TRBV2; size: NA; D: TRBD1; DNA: TGTGCCAGCGCCCAGGACAGGGGGTTACACAATGAGCAGTTCTTC; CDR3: CASAQDRGLHNEQFF
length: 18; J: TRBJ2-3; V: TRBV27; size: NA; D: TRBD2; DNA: TGTGCCAGCAGTTTAATAGCGGGAGGGGGACCAGGCACAGATACGCAGTATTTT; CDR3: CASSLIAGGGPGTDTQYF
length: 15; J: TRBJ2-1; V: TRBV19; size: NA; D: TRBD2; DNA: TGTGCCAGTAGTCCCCGGGGAGCGGGGGTGGTGGAGCAGTTCTTC; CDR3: CASSPRGAGVVEQFF
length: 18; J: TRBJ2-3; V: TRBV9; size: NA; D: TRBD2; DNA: TGTGCCAGCAGCGCTCCCCCGGGACTAGCGCGACTCACAGATACGCAGTATTTT; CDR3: CASSAPPGLARLTDTQYF
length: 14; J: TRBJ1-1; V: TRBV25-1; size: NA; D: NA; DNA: TGTGCCAGCAGTGCTAAGACAGTGAACACTGAAGCTTTCTTT; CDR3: CASSAKTVNTEAFF
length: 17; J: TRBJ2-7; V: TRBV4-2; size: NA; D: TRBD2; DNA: TGTGCCAGCAGCCAACTTATAGGGCTAGCGGGAGGCGGCGAGCAGTACTTC; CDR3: CASSQLIGLAGGGEQYF
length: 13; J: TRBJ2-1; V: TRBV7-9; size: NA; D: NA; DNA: TGTGCCAGCAGCCCCCCCGGGTGGAATGAGCAGTTCTTC; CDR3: CASSPPGWNEQFF
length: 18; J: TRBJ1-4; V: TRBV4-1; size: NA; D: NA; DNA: TGCGCCAGCAGCCAAGCCGGGGGGGGATCGGCAACTAATGAAAAACTGTTTTTT; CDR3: CASSQAGGGSATNEKLFF
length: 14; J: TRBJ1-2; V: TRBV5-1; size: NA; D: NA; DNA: TGCGCCAGCAGCTTGGCGGACACTAACTATGGCTACACCTTC; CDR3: CASSLADTNYGYTF
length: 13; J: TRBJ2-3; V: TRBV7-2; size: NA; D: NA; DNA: TGTGCCAGCAGCTTTTTGGGCGCAGATACGCAGTATTTT; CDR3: CASSFLGADTQYF